The source of this T cell receptor beta chain is a study of CD8 T cell repertoires and HIV-1 epitope variants. Study information: Twenty-five autologous and known Gag and Nef epitope variant peptides each stimulated T cells separately. Epitopes were three Gag families plus Nef HW9 and YT9. Controls included no peptide, Ebola AY9 epitope, and a CMV, EBV, flu pool.

Sequencing was performed with immunoSEQ multiplex PCR; in TCRdb, only in-frame clones are kept and a portion is missing. The top ten hold around 25% of the sample, which has some 87,000 clones, almost 75% seen once. The CDR3 is 14 residues long. Trimming removed 5 bases at V and 2 bases at J, with 12 bases between. Germline values: CDR1 LNHDA, CDR2 SQIVND (reference sequence). The chain has TRBV19 and TRBJ2-5, with D perhaps matching TRBD1 or TRBD2 (6 bases each). This sequence originates from a male donor with HIV. Specimen: uncultured baseline CD8+ T cells from peripheral blood mononuclear cells (PBMCs). CDR3 protein: CASSRWGAQETQYF. As DNA, the CDR3 is TGTGCCAGTAGTCGTTGGGGGGCGCAAGAGACCCAGTACTTC.